One T cell receptor beta chain is described in this entry. This clonotype is labeled medium-sized (0.01 to 0.1%). This receptor's antigen is unknown. Base qualities are missing; no much larger clone stands one base away. The method was 5' RACE. These reads were obtained on a NextSeq 500. Unique molecular identifiers were attached to individual cDNA molecules in the TCR library protocol so that sequencing error and PCR bias could be corrected. Sequencing covered both TCR alpha and beta chains, and within each sample the abundances of alpha and beta sequences were tightly co-correlated. Processing in the source paper ran as follows. Decombinator V4 was used to annotate the V gene, J gene and CDR3 of the TCR sequences. Expanded TCRs were defined as changing significantly between any two time points under a Poisson model with p below 0.0001. TCR abundances were normalised to the total number of TCRs sequenced per sample and expressed as counts per million. MAIT TCRs were defined by TRAV1-2 paired with TRAJ12, TRAJ20 or TRAJ33, and iNKT TCRs by TRAV10 paired with TRAJ18. VDJdb, accessed 1 November 2021, was searched for CMV, EBV and SARS-CoV-2 annotated TCRs, excluding TCRs annotated for multiple antigens. In TCRdb, the public reads were trimmed at Q25 with fastp and aligned with MiXCR, with productive beta chains retained. Under each unique CDR3 protein, matching rows form one entry showing the most common genes and DNA. These V and J calls are TCRdb output, not the study's own analysis. Within this sample are more than 30,000 distinct CDR3 sequences, with roughly 7.1% of them counted one time only. Less than 15% of the sample goes to the ten largest clones.

These data originate in a study of early T cells in non-severe SARS-CoV-2 infection (TCRdb year 2021). About the investigation overall: TCR sequencing used bulk RNA from unsorted whole blood, so alpha and beta chains could not be paired.

The research as a whole found: VDJdb matching was skewed toward anti-spike CD8 responses and likely underestimated virus-specific expansions, missing private and CD4 specificities.

V is reduced by 7 bases and J by 0 bases, leaving a spacing of 21 bases between them. The germline V gene yields MNHEY for CDR1 and SVGAGI for CDR2. From the cysteine up to the phenylalanine, the CDR3 has a length of 17 residues. Only the CDR3 region is kept as DNA, spanning 51 bases read in frame from base 1. This was a case-control study nested in a cohort of healthcare workers in London, UK, who had nasopharyngeal swab PCR tests and blood samples taken every week. Between 23 and 31 March 2020, the week of the UK lockdown, healthcare workers were enrolled and then followed up weekly for as long as 16 weeks.

Sequencing was performed on whole blood, taken at baseline. The chain joins TRBV6-5 to TRBJ1-1; 5 matching bases give a weak D call of TRBD1. This clonotype originated in an adult who was a healthcare worker with PCR-confirmed SARS-CoV-2 infection or an uninfected control (not recorded which). In nucleotide form, the sequence is TGTGCCAGCACCTTAAACCATCCGGGACGGGTGAACACTGAAGCTTTCTTT. This yields the protein CASTLNHPGRVNTEAFF.